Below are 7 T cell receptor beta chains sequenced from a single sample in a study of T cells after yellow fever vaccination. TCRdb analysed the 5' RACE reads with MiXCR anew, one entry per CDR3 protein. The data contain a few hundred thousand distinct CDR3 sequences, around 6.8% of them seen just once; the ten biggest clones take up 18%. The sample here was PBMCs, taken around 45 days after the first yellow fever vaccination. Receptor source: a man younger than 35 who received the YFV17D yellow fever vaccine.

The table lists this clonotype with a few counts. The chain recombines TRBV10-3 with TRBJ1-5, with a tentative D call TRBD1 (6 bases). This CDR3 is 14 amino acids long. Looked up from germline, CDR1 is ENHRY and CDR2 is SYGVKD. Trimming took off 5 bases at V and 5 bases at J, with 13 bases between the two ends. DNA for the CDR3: TGTGCCATCAGTCTCACAGGGTCGGATCAGCCCCAGCATTTT. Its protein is CAISLTGSDQPQHF.

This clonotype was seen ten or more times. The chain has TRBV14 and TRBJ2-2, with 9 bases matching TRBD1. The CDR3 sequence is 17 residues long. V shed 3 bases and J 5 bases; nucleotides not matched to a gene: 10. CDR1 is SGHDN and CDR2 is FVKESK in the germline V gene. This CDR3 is CASSQRAGQGNTGELFF. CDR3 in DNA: TGTGCCAGCAGCCAGAGGGCGGGACAGGGTAATACCGGGGAGCTGTTTTTT.

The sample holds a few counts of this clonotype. The CDR3, as DNA: TGTGCCAGCAGGGTCAGGAATACGCAGTATTTT. It is translated as CASRVRNTQYF. This rearrangement joins TRBV6-2 or TRBV6-3 to TRBJ2-3; no clear D. Trimming stripped 6 bases from V and 7 bases from J, with 8 bases between. The CDR3 sequence is 11 residues long. Looked up from germline, CDR1 is MNHEY and CDR2 is SVGEGT.

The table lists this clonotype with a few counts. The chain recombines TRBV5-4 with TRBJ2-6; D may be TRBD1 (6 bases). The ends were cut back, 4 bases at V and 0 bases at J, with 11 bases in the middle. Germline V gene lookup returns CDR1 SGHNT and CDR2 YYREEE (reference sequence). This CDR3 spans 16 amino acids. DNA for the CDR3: TGTGCCAGCAGCCCGCAGGGGTCCTCTGGGGCCAACGTCCTGACTTTC. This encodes CASSPQGSSGANVLTF. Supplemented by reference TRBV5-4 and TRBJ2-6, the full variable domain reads ETGVTQSPTHLIKTRGQQVTLRCSSQSGHNTVSWYQQALGQGPQFIFQYYREEENGRGNFPPRFSGLQFPNYSSELNVNALELDDSALYLCASSPQGSSGANVLTFGAGSRLTVL.

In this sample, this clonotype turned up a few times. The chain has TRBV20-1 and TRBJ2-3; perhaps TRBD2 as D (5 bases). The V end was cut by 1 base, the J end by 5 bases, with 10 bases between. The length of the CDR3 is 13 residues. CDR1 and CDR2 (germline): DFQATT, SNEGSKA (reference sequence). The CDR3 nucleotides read TGCAGTGCTAGAGGGCCCGGGATAGATACGCAGTATTTT. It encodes CSARGPGIDTQYF.

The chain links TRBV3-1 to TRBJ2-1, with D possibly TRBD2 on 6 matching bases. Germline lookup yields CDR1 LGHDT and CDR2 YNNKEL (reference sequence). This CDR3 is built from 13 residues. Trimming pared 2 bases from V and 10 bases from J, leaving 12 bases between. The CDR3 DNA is TGTGCCAGCAGCCAAAGGCGGACTATCGAGCAGTTCTTC. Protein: CASSQRRTIEQFF.

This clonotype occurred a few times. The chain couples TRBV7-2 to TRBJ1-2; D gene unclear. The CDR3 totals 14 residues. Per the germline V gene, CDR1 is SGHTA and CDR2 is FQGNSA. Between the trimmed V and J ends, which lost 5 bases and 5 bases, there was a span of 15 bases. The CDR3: CASSLDSSGYGYTF. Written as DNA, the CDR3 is TGTGCCAGCAGCCTGGACTCATCGGGGTATGGCTACACCTTC.